This TCR beta chain is from a study of blood T cell repertoires in COVID-19. Looking at the study overall: Samples representing acute and convalescent COVID-19 were sourced from the United States, Italy and Spain. T cells, B-cell-depleted T cells, or PBMCs provided the cDNA or gDNA that served as material.

Authors' analysis steps: Amplification from reference gene primers served as the basis for estimated nucleated cell counts. Here immunoSEQ multiplex PCR was the method, and the copy in TCRdb shows in-frame clones only, minus some. V and J calls and clone size are given by that table; D and trimming were obtained from the DNA. The sample includes about 130,000 clones, about 80% seen only once; the top ten take 3%. CDR3 length: 13 residues. V was cut by 1 base and J by 6 bases, with 9 bases left in between. Germline CDR1 reads MNHEY; CDR2 reads SVGEGT. The chain links TRBV6-2 or TRBV6-3 to TRBJ1-2, with D perhaps TRBD1 (6 bases). Sample: peripheral blood. The receptor was isolated from a woman of 80 years or more with acute or convalescent COVID-19. CDR3 residues: CASSYLQGDGYTF. CDR3 DNA: TGTGCCAGCAGTTACTTACAGGGCGATGGCTACACCTTC.